This T cell receptor (beta chain) originates from a study of PD-L1 blockade in urothelial cancer. Study-level background: Males with bladder-origin urothelial cancer made up about 85% of the roughly 29 patients. The authors examined blood 3 weeks (second dose) and 6 weeks after treatment start.

Germline assignment: CDR1 LNHDA and CDR2 SQIVND (reference sequence). With 4 bases clipped from V and 7 bases from J, the junction kept 15 bases outside the gene matches. CDR3 length: 17 amino acids. Clones were read by immunoSEQ multiplex PCR, and TCRdb kept only the in-frame ones, dropping some. The table shows about 41,000 clones, with over 75% occurring only once. The specimen was PBMCs, collected around atezolizumab (anti-PD-L1) treatment. The TCR sequence derives from a man in his 60s with urothelial cancer. V usage is TRBV19 and J usage is TRBJ1-5; 8 bases map to TRBD1. CDR3 DNA: TGTGCCAGTAGTACCCCGACTGGGACAGGACAGGCACAGCCCCAGCATTTT. It is translated as CASSTPTGTGQAQPQHF.